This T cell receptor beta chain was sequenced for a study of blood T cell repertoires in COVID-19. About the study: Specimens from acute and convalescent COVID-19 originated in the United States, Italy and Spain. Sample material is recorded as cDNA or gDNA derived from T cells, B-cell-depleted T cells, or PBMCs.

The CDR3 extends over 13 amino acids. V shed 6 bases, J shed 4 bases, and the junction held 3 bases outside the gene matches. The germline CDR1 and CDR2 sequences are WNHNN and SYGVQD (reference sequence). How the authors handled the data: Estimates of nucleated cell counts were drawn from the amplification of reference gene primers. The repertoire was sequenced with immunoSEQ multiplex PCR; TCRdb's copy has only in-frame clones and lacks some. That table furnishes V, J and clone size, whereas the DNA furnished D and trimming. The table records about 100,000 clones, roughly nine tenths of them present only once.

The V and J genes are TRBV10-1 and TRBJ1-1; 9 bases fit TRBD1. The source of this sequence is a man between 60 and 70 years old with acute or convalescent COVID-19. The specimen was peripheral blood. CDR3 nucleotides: TGCGCCAGCAGCTTGGACAGGGGCACTGAAGCTTTCTTT. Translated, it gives CASSLDRGTEAFF.